This record covers a single T cell receptor beta chain. The antigen is not known. Those who donated, Caucasian adults without exception, all lived in Nashville, Tennessee. The data were taken from a study of shared clonotypes between healthy human individuals. Study conclusions and caveats: Around 5.4% of naive CD4 clonotypes were common to a handful of donors.

Produced via immunoSEQ multiplex PCR; TCRdb's table is partial and in-frame only. The table lists roughly 2 million clones, roughly 96% of them singletons. This receptor was obtained from a young man in good health. Sequencing was done on a sample of naive CD4+ T cells sorted from blood. Subset reported: CD45RA+ positively selected.

CDR3 sequence (DNA): TGTGCCAGCAGTGAAGCCATTCCATCGTACTTC. This encodes CASSEAIPSYF. The V call is TRBV2, the J call TRBJ2-5; D is uncertain. Germline lookup yields CDR1 SNHLY and CDR2 FYNNEI. The CDR3 extends over 11 amino acids. V was pared by 0 bases and J by 13 bases, with 9 bases between.